The 10 T cell receptor beta chains presented below share a single source sample, sequenced in a study of blood T cell repertoires in COVID-19. Repertoires were generated with immunoSEQ multiplex PCR, while TCRdb's copy carries only in-frame clones and drops some. The sample carries some 130,000 clones, 88% recorded once. The sequencing sample was made of peripheral blood. These TCRs come from a man between 45 and 60 years old with acute or convalescent COVID-19.

CDR3 nucleotide sequence: TGTGCCAGCAGCTTTTTACAGGATGGCTACACCTTC. Translation gives CASSFLQDGYTF. J is TRBJ1-2 and V is TRBV28; perhaps TRBD1 as D (5 bases). Trimming took off 6 bases at V and 6 bases at J, with 11 bases between the two ends. The CDR3 runs to 12 residues. Germline-derived CDR1 and CDR2 are MDHEN and SYDVKM.

Only a few counts were recorded for this clone. The rearrangement uses TRBV5-4 and TRBJ1-1; D remains ambiguous. This CDR3 contains 15 residues. Germline CDR1 SGHNT, CDR2 YYREEE (reference sequence). V lost 0 bases and J lost 0, with 9 bases in between. The CDR3 loop reads CASSLAEGLNTEAFF. The CDR3 nucleotides read TGTGCCAGCAGCTTGGCCGAGGGTCTGAACACTGAAGCTTTCTTT.

This clone appeared once. The chain recombines TRBV11-2 with TRBJ2-2; 9 nucleotides align to TRBD2. Germline V gene sequence: CDR1 SGHAT, CDR2 FQNNGV. V gave up 5 bases and J gave up 5 bases; unmatched junction bases: 6. The CDR3 has 15 amino acids. CDR3 nucleotide sequence: TGTGCCAGCAGCAGGGGACTAGCTGGAACCGGGGAGCTGTTTTTT. Protein: CASSRGLAGTGELFF. The full variable domain, its missing parts supplied by reference TRBV11-2 and TRBJ2-2, is EAGVAQSPRYKIIEKRQSVAFWCNPISGHATLYWYQQILGQGPKLLIQFQNNGVVDDSQLPKDRFSAERLKGVDSTLKIQPAKLEDSAVYLCASSRGLAGTGELFFGEGSRLTVL.

J is TRBJ2-7 and V is TRBV20-1; no clear D gene. The CDR3 spans 11 residues. Trimming stripped 2 bases from V and 2 bases from J, with 4 bases between. Germline assignment: CDR1 DFQATT and CDR2 SNEGSKA (reference sequence). The CDR3 region has the DNA TGCAGTGCTAGAAGCGCCTACGAGCAGTACTTC. Translating gives CSARSAYEQYF.

Note on this clone: The sample contains more than one DNA sequence encoding this CDR3. J is TRBJ2-1 and V is TRBV5-1, with 11 bases aligning to TRBD2. Germline trimming cut 0 bases from V and 6 bases from J; bases unmatched to any gene: 2. Germline CDR1 reads SGHRS; CDR2 reads YFSETQ. The CDR3 covers 15 residues. The CDR3 sequence: CASSLGTSGSNEQFF. CDR3 in DNA: TGCGCCAGCAGCTTGGGTACTAGCGGGAGCAATGAGCAGTTCTTC.

This clone turned up a few times. The chain carries TRBV6-5 and TRBJ2-5; D remains ambiguous. Per germline, CDR1 MNHEY and CDR2 SVGAGI. The CDR3 is 14 amino acids. V was cut by 0 bases and J by 4 bases, with 9 bases left in between. CDR3 nucleotide sequence: TGTGCCAGCAGTTACTCGATAACACGAGAGACCCAGTACTTC. This sequence encodes CASSYSITRETQYF.

V usage is TRBV30 and J usage is TRBJ1-6; 8 bases match TRBD1. CDR3 length: 14 residues. Per the germline V gene, CDR1 is GTSNPN and CDR2 is SVGIG (reference sequence). Trimming removed 2 bases from V and 8 bases from J; junction bases left unmatched: 5. CDR3 protein: CAWSSGQADSPLHF. DNA of the CDR3: TGTGCCTGGAGTTCGGGACAGGCTGATTCACCCCTCCACTTT.

This chain links TRBV5-1 with TRBJ1-2, with 9 bases that match TRBD1. The germline gives CDR1 SGHRS, CDR2 YFSETQ. V lost 2 bases to trimming and J lost 5 bases; unmatched junction nucleotides: 13. CDR3 size: 17 residues. The CDR3, as DNA: TGCGCCAGCAGCTTTGGGGGGGCCGGGACAGGGCCATATGGCTACACCTTC. Its translation is CASSFGGAGTGPYGYTF.

The CDR3 DNA reads TGTGCCAGCAGCCAAGTGTTTACGCTAGCGGGGACCCAAGAGACCCAGTACTTC. Amino acids: CASSQVFTLAGTQETQYF. The rearrangement uses TRBV14 and TRBJ2-5; 9 bases fit TRBD2. V shed 1 base, J shed 1 base, and the junction held 10 bases outside the gene matches. Germline CDR1 SGHDN, CDR2 FVKESK. The CDR3 is made up of 18 amino acids.

The genes are TRBV5-1 and TRBJ2-1; D is unresolved. The CDR3 length is 17 residues. Germline V gives CDR1 SGHRS, CDR2 YFSETQ. V was clipped by 2 bases and J by 0 bases, with 15 bases between them. The CDR3 sequence: CASSFGPSASSYNEQFF. DNA of the CDR3: TGCGCCAGCAGCTTCGGTCCTTCCGCGAGCTCCTACAATGAGCAGTTCTTC.